This T cell receptor beta chain was identified in a study of beta chain features in type 1 diabetes. Study as a whole: Examined across all samples were about 110 million sorted cells. General study results and limits: Within each of all four CD4+ subsets, Type 1 diabetes patients had TCRB CDR3s that were moderately but significantly shorter.

What was sequenced were expressed TCRB transcripts, since all of the isolated RNA had been reverse transcribed. Using immunoSEQ multiplex PCR, the repertoire was profiled, and TCRdb retains in-frame clones only, with some absent. The sample lists hundreds of thousands of clones; about an eighth were seen once. Details on this clone: Its matching antigen is unknown.

V gave up 0 bases and J gave up 7 bases, with 15 bases separating them. Germline V lookup: CDR1 MNHEY, CDR2 SVGAGI. This CDR3 region has 15 residues. This sequence was found in a man younger than 35 with type 1 diabetes. The source material was naive CD4+ T cells from blood. The genes are TRBV6-5 and TRBJ2-5; D unresolved. DNA of the CDR3: TGTGCCAGCAGTTACTCGAACAAGGGATCTGGGACCCAGTACTTC. Translation: CASSYSNKGSGTQYF.